This T cell receptor (beta chain) was sequenced in a study of blood T cells in healthy people across ages (dated by TCRdb to the mid-2010s). Context from the whole study: In model experiments, roughly one uniquely barcoded TCR beta cDNA molecule per two T cells was captured by template switching. Donors were grouped into four age groups: young (average approximately 15 years), middle-aged (about 38), aged (about 59) and long-lived (approximately 75). Donors of different ages were randomly distributed across sequencing lanes to avoid experimental bias. Using deep sequencing normalized with unique cDNA molecular identifiers, the study measured how TCR beta repertoire diversity changes with age. Two additional independent replicas of 1 million unique cDNA reads from the same blood draw were analyzed for two donors (one aged 18 to 30 and one aged 80 or older). Broad study findings and their caveats: Observed TCR beta diversity per million T cells fell roughly linearly with age, and a significant reduction was already apparent by age around 36. Compared with the aged group, more naive CD4+ T cells, fewer expanded clones and increased TCR diversity were shown by the long-lived group, suggesting age selection. Since profiling was done on bulk unsorted PBMCs, naive and antigen-experienced compartments could not be conclusively compared. The CMV infection status of donors was not known, potentially confounding age-related changes in expanded clonotypes. Estimates of total diversity based on one million sequenced T cells were considered lower bounds and underestimates. Observed TCR beta diversity correlated strongly with the percentage of naive T cells measured by flow cytometry.

Systemically healthy Caucasian individuals from Russia, about 38 in total and aged 6 to 90 years, were included as donors. Each donor gave 9.5 to 10 milliliters of peripheral blood, drawn into EDTA-treated Vacutainer tubes. Ficoll-Paque density-gradient centrifugation was used to isolate PBMCs, with at least 6.5 million per sample. Trizol reagent was used to extract total RNA from the PBMCs, yielding at least 5.5 micrograms per sample. For every donor, an aliquot of PBMCs went through flow cytometry to measure the percentages of naive CD45RAhigh/CD27high T cells. Turning to this clonotype: Its antigen is unknown. Per-nucleotide qualities are absent, and no much larger clonotype sits a single base away.

Receptors were amplified or captured by 5' RACE. The reads were generated on an Illumina HiSeq 2500. The second PCR ran for about 7 to 11 cycles and used a J-beta primer mix along with a sample-barcoded 5' primer. A template-switch 5' adaptor carrying 12 random nucleotides introduced a unique molecular identifier onto each TCR beta cDNA molecule. Each sample yielded at least 3 million CDR3-containing paired-end reads. All of the RNA was converted into first-strand cDNA using the Mint cDNA synthesis kit, with a TRBC-specific oligonucleotide serving as the primer. Following uracil-DNA glycosylase treatment, a first 18-cycle PCR with universal primers M1SS and BC2_uni_R was performed on all cDNA. For the original study's pipeline: Each sample was normalized by randomly selecting 1 million high-quality reads, each carrying a distinct molecular identifier. Reads with shared molecular identifiers were discarded instead of being binned into consensus sequences. MiTCR, with a Q25 quality threshold and the strictest error-elimination algorithm, was used for CDR3 identification, clonotype clustering and error correction. A nonparametric unseen species model using Euler transformation provided a lower-bound estimate of total TCR beta diversity. Using fastp at Q25 and MiXCR, TCRdb reprocessed the public reads and kept productive beta chains. Rows with one shared CDR3 protein collapse into an entry with the most common genes and DNA. The V and J calls here are based on TCRdb, not the publication. Present in this sample are about 650,000 distinct CDR3 sequences, 45% to 60% of which were seen just once. 13% of the sample belongs to the ten largest clones.

CDR1 SNHLY and CDR2 FYNNEI are derived from the germline V gene. There are 13 amino acids in the CDR3, from cysteine to phenylalanine inclusive. Left in the record is the CDR3 DNA by itself, 39 bases read in frame from the first base. The chain is encoded by TRBV2 joined to TRBJ2-4; possibly the D gene is TRBD1, per 6 matching bases. With the DNA end fitting TRBJ2-7 better, the J assignment may be wrong. Sample: blood. The receptor was isolated from a woman at least 80 years old in good health. CDR3 reads: CASRGTGYYEQYF. The nucleotide sequence reads TGTGCCAGCAGGGGAACAGGGTACTACGAGCAGTACTTC.